The clone carrying this T cell receptor (beta chain) was seen only once. The record originates from a study of blood T cell repertoires in COVID-19. Study information: Sites in the United States, Italy and Spain provided acute and convalescent COVID-19 samples. The analysed material was cDNA or gDNA that came from T cells, B-cell-depleted T cells, or PBMCs.

Original handling: Amplifying reference gene primers gave estimates of nucleated cell counts. Profiling relied on immunoSEQ multiplex PCR, and the TCRdb table lists in-frame clones only, not all of them. That table gives V, J and clone size, and the DNA gave D and trimming. The sample consists of about 85,000 clones, around 90% of them appearing once. Input material: peripheral blood. The receptor comes from an elderly woman with acute or convalescent COVID-19.

CDR3 bases: TGTGCCTCGAACCACCAGGTTGCAACTAATGAAAAACTGTTTTTT. Its translation is CASNHQVATNEKLFF. V is TRBV30 and J is TRBJ1-4; D unresolved. Between the trimmed V and J ends, which lost 7 bases and 0 bases, there was a span of 15 bases. CDR3 length equals 15 residues. Germline V gives CDR1 GTSNPN, CDR2 SVGIG (reference sequence).